This T cell receptor (beta chain) was found in a study of blood T cell repertoires in COVID-19. V dropped 2 bases and J dropped 2; count of bases not matched to a gene: 9. The CDR3 has 17 residues. The V gene's germline CDR1 is KGHSH and CDR2 LQKENI. Data came from immunoSEQ multiplex PCR; TCRdb stores just in-frame clones and leaves some out. This sample has about 270,000 clones, with 88% found just once. The TCR originated in a man in his fifties or sixties who had recovered from COVID-19. The rearrangement uses TRBV18 and TRBJ2-7; 10 nucleotides agree with TRBD2. Material for sequencing was peripheral blood. The CDR3 region is CASSPTLAGAEPYEQYF. DNA of the CDR3: TGTGCCAGCTCACCAACTCTAGCGGGGGCCGAACCCTACGAGCAGTACTTC. The full variable domain, rest sourced from reference TRBV18 and TRBJ2-7, is NAGVMQNPRHLVRRRGQEARLRCSPMKGHSHVYWYRQLPEEGLKFMVYLQKENIIDESGMPKERFSAEFPKEGPSILRIQQVVRGDSAAYFCASSPTLAGAEPYEQYFGPGTRLTVT.